A single sample is the source of the 28 T cell receptor beta chains below, sequenced in a study of T cells in Graves' hyperthyroidism and ophthalmopathy. Amplification of TCR beta CDR3 regions was performed using RNA transcripts as template. HTBI primers were the set used in a first-round RT-PCR of the TCR CDR3. TCRdb redid the calling of the multiplex PCR reads with MiXCR, one entry per CDR3 protein. In the table there are roughly 740,000 distinct CDR3 sequences, about 17% of which are singletons. Material: blood. The receptors were gathered from a man aged 18 to 35 with Graves' hyperthyroidism.

V usage is TRBV7-2 and J usage is TRBJ1-2; 8 positions match TRBD1. Per germline, CDR1 SGHTA and CDR2 FQGNSA. J lost 4 bases, V lost 1 base, and 5 bases had no gene match. The CDR3 is 15 residues long. CDR3 loop: CASSLGQGLFYGYTF. In DNA form, the CDR3 reads TGTGCCAGCAGCTTAGGACAGGGGCTCTTCTATGGCTACACCTTC.

V is TRBV2 and J is TRBJ1-4; D remains unclear. The length of the CDR3 is 17 residues. Germline V gene data show CDR1 as SNHLY and CDR2 as FYNNEI. The ends were cut back, 2 bases at V and 7 bases at J, with 20 bases in the middle. The CDR3 DNA sequence: TGTGCCAGCAGTGAATTGAACACCTACTCATACGGTGAAAAACTGTTTTTT. This gives the protein CASSELNTYSYGEKLFF.

This clonotype was seen many times. The chain employs TRBV18 and TRBJ2-3; 8 nucleotides match TRBD2. The germline CDR1 and CDR2 sequences are KGHSH and LQKENI. After removal of 3 bases from V and 6 bases from J, the junction contained 8 bases not matched to a gene. The CDR3 has 15 amino acids. CDR3 region: CASSPPPGLVDTQYF. DNA of the CDR3: TGTGCCAGCTCACCTCCTCCGGGACTAGTGGATACGCAGTATTTT.

This clonotype was recorded at least ten times. V and J are TRBV28 and TRBJ1-4; unclear D gene. The germline gives CDR1 MDHEN, CDR2 SYDVKM. CDR3 length equals 14 residues. The germline V and J ends were trimmed by 10 bases and 0 bases, with 12 bases remaining between them. As DNA, the CDR3 is TGTGCCACCGATGGGGTTGCAACTAATGAAAAACTGTTTTTT. It encodes CATDGVATNEKLFF.

V and J are TRBV4-2 and TRBJ2-5; TRBD1 matches 7 bases. The ends lost 1 base at V and 1 base at J; junction bases unmatched: 3. The CDR3 spans 15 residues. Germline CDR1 LGHNA, CDR2 YNFKEQ. DNA for the CDR3: TGTGCCAGCAGCCAAGTGGGGACAGTCCAAGAGACCCAGTACTTC. Residues: CASSQVGTVQETQYF.

The chain employs TRBV5-1 and TRBJ2-7, with D perhaps matching TRBD1 (6 bases). The germline V gene has CDR1 SGHRS and CDR2 YFSETQ. The germline V and J ends were trimmed by 6 bases and 1 base, with 14 bases remaining between them. The CDR3 runs to 14 residues. The DNA for the CDR3 is TGCGCCAGCAATTCGCGAGACAGGTCCTACGAGCAGTACTTC. Its protein product is CASNSRDRSYEQYF.

The table lists this clonotype with many counts. V usage is TRBV28 and J usage is TRBJ2-7; D possibly corresponds to TRBD2 (6 bases). This CDR3 has 14 residues. V was shortened by 7 bases and J by 0 bases, with 13 bases between the two germline ends. Germline V gives CDR1 MDHEN, CDR2 SYDVKM. The DNA of the CDR3 is TGTGCCAGCAAACGACTAGGGAGCTCCTACGAGCAGTACTTC. Translated, it gives CASKRLGSSYEQYF.

The chain uses TRBV6-2 or TRBV6-3 and TRBJ2-7; D not resolved. This CDR3 spans 14 amino acids. Germline CDR1 is MNHEY and CDR2 is SVGEGT. The ends were cut back, 4 bases at V and 3 bases at J, with 13 bases in the middle. In DNA, the CDR3 is TGTGCCAGCAGTTTTGCCGCCCCCAACTACGAGCAGTACTTC. Translated: CASSFAAPNYEQYF.

The chain recombines TRBV10-3 with TRBJ2-2; the D gene is possibly TRBD2 (6 bases). The CDR3 totals 14 residues. Trimming cost V 4 bases and J 5 bases, with 11 bases left between them. The V gene's germline CDR1 is ENHRY and CDR2 SYGVKD. The CDR3 here is CAISVMGRTGELFF. As DNA, the CDR3 is TGTGCCATCAGTGTGATGGGGAGGACCGGGGAGCTGTTTTTT.

This clonotype was detected ten times or more. The chain recombines TRBV20-1 with TRBJ2-3; 10 bases align to TRBD1. The CDR3 length is 17 residues. Germline V lookup: CDR1 DFQATT, CDR2 SNEGSKA (reference sequence). The V segment lost 2 bases and the J segment 4 bases; nucleotides outside the gene matches: 12. This CDR3 is CSARPTSRDRGPDTQYF. The CDR3, as DNA: TGCAGTGCTAGACCAACCTCCCGGGACAGGGGCCCAGATACGCAGTATTTT.

In its sample, this clonotype was seen many times. The chain recombines TRBV7-8 with TRBJ2-7, with TRBD2 identical over 9 bases. J was trimmed by 7 bases and V by 5 bases; bases with no gene match: 21. Germline CDR1 reads SGHVS; CDR2 reads FQNEAQ. The CDR3 has 18 amino acids. CDR3: CASSALKLSGSGRGEQYF. In DNA, the CDR3 is TGTGCCAGCAGCGCCCTGAAGCTTAGCGGGAGCGGTAGAGGAGAGCAGTACTTC.

This clonotype occurred many times. One end of the junction is discordant with germline, which a read error may explain. This chain joins TRBV7-7 and TRBJ2-4, with 8 bases fitting TRBD1. Germline V lookup: CDR1 SSHAT, CDR2 FNYEAQ (reference sequence). The CDR3 runs to 17 residues. Here the CDR3 DNA reads TGTGCTAGCAGCTTAGCGCAGGGGGCGTCTCCGAAAAACATTCAGTACTTC. Protein sequence: CASSLAQGASPKNIQYF.

This clonotype was recorded many times. The chain couples TRBV20-1 to TRBJ1-4, with TRBD1 matching over 7 bases. Germline V gene sequence: CDR1 DFQATT, CDR2 SNEGSKA (reference sequence). CDR3 length equals 14 residues. CDR3 DNA: TGCAGCGCAGGACAGGCCCTAATAGAGGAAAAACTGTTTTTT. Its translation: CSAGQALIEEKLFF.

The chain links TRBV29-1 to TRBJ1-4; TRBD1 agrees at 8 bases. Unmatched junction bases numbered 4, after V lost 6 bases and J lost 1 base. The CDR3 runs to 14 residues. The V gene's germline CDR1 is SQVTM and CDR2 ANQGSEA. The CDR3 here is CSVGTGVTNEKLFF. The CDR3 DNA follows: TGCAGCGTCGGGACAGGAGTAACTAATGAAAAACTGTTTTTT. The complete variable domain, with remaining parts taken from reference TRBV29-1 and TRBJ1-4, reads SAVISQKPSRDICQRGTSLTIQCQVDSQVTMMFWYRQQPGQSLTLIATANQGSEATYESGFVIDKFPISRPNLTFSTLTVSNMSPEDSSIYLCSVGTGVTNEKLFFGSGTQLSVL.

This clonotype was seen at least ten times. The chain is built from TRBV28 and TRBJ2-3, with 9 bases matching TRBD2. V lost 3 bases to trimming and J lost 2 bases; unmatched junction nucleotides: 6. In germline, CDR1 is MDHEN, CDR2 SYDVKM. The CDR3 is 16 residues long. CDR3 bases: TGTGCCAGCAGTTTCGGACTAGCGCGCAACACAGATACGCAGTATTTT. Amino acids: CASSFGLARNTDTQYF.

The chain couples TRBV7-9 to TRBJ1-1; TRBD1 matches 10 bases. This CDR3 spans 13 amino acids. The ends lost 6 bases at V and 6 bases at J; junction bases unmatched: 4. From germline, CDR1 is SEHNR and CDR2 FQNEAQ (reference sequence). The DNA of the CDR3 is TGTGCCAGCAGATTGACAGGGGGCCCTGAAGCTTTCTTT. It encodes CASRLTGGPEAFF.

This clonotype was counted at least ten times. The chain is built from TRBV7-9 and TRBJ1-1, with a tentative D call TRBD1 (5 bases). Germline CDR1 and CDR2: SEHNR and FQNEAQ (reference sequence). V was trimmed by 0 bases and J by 0 bases, leaving 11 bases between them. The CDR3 extends over 16 amino acids. CDR3 residues: CASSLAPGLMNTEAFF. The CDR3 DNA reads as TGTGCCAGCAGCTTAGCTCCGGGACTTATGAACACTGAAGCTTTCTTT.

This clonotype appeared many times. The chain joins TRBV6-2 or TRBV6-3 to TRBJ2-2; the D is unclear. V was clipped by 0 bases and J by 4 bases, with 18 bases between them. CDR1 MNHEY and CDR2 SVGEGT come from the germline V gene. The CDR3 has 18 residues. The CDR3 here is CASSYSRLGADGTGELFF. CDR3 DNA: TGTGCCAGCAGTTACTCGAGATTAGGAGCCGATGGCACCGGGGAGCTGTTTTTT.

Comment on this clonotype: Just one base apart from a much larger clone, this may be a read error. Because the CDR3 is missing its conserved closing phenylalanine or tryptophan, this is likely a read error. This chain uses TRBV5-1 with TRBJ2-3; possibly TRBD2 for D (6 bases). The CDR3 extends over 15 amino acids. V dropped 6 bases and J dropped 4 bases, with 18 bases sitting between them. Germline CDR1 SGHRS, CDR2 YFSETQ. This chain's CDR3 is CASTPEGVVPDTQYL. The CDR3 DNA reads as TGCGCCAGCACCCCGGAGGGAGTTGTGCCAGATACGCAGTATCTT.

The chain is built from TRBV10-3 and TRBJ1-6, with 8 nucleotides matching TRBD1. V trimming: 10 bases; J trimming: 0 bases; junction bases outside the gene matches: 11. This CDR3 is 17 amino acids long. Germline-derived CDR1 and CDR2 are ENHRY and SYGVKD. The CDR3: CASSRQGPSSYNSPLHF. For the CDR3, the DNA is TGTGCCAGCAGCCGACAGGGGCCCAGCTCCTATAATTCACCCCTCCACTTT.

This clonotype appeared many times. The chain couples TRBV28 to TRBJ2-1; the match to TRBD2 covers 15 bases. With 5 bases clipped from V and 5 bases from J, the junction kept 10 bases outside the gene matches. CDR1 is MDHEN, CDR2 SYDVKM, per germline. The CDR3 is 18 amino acids. The CDR3 spells CASSPYGLAGGANNEQFF. The CDR3 DNA reads as TGTGCCAGCAGTCCCTATGGACTAGCGGGAGGGGCCAACAATGAGCAGTTCTTC. The full variable domain, with the rest looked up from reference TRBV28 and TRBJ2-1, is DVKVTQSSRYLVKRTGEKVFLECVQDMDHENMFWYRQDPGLGLRLIYFSYDVKMKEKGDIPEGYSVSREKKERFSLILESASTNQTSMYLCASSPYGLAGGANNEQFFGPGTRLTVL.

The rearrangement uses TRBV9 and TRBJ2-3; the D is unclear. Germline values: CDR1 SGDLS, CDR2 YYNGEE. Trimming left V 0 bases short and J 0 bases short, with 8 bases between. The CDR3 spans 15 residues. The CDR3 here is CASSVADRSTDTQYF. In nucleotides, the CDR3 is TGTGCCAGCAGCGTAGCGGACCGAAGCACAGATACGCAGTATTTT.

This clonotype has ten or more counts. The gene calls are TRBV15 and TRBJ2-7; D is possibly TRBD1 (5 bases). With 0 bases removed from V and 0 bases from J, the gap between germline ends came to 15 bases. Germline V gene sequence: CDR1 LNHNV, CDR2 YYDKDF (reference sequence). This CDR3 region has 17 residues. The CDR3 loop reads CATSRDRTGTISYEQYF. In nucleotides, the CDR3 is TGTGCCACCAGCAGAGATCGAACAGGTACCATCTCCTACGAGCAGTACTTC. Full variable domain (rest looked up from reference TRBV15 and TRBJ2-7): DAMVIQNPRYQVTQFGKPVTLSCSQTLNHNVMYWYQQKSSQAPKLLFHYYDKDFNNEADTPDNFQSRRPNTSFCFLDIRSPGLGDTAMYLCATSRDRTGTISYEQYFGPGTRLTVT.

This clonotype appeared a few times. The chain has TRBV20-1 and TRBJ2-7; tentatively, D is TRBD1 or TRBD2 (5 bases each). V dropped 1 base and J dropped 2 bases, with 18 bases sitting between them. The CDR3 consists of 16 residues. CDR1 and CDR2 (germline): DFQATT, SNEGSKA (reference sequence). Here the CDR3 reads CSARVAPGTVTYEQYF. The CDR3 DNA follows: TGCAGTGCTAGAGTAGCGCCCGGGACGGTCACCTACGAGCAGTACTTC.

This clonotype came up many times. This chain links TRBV5-1 with TRBJ2-3; D perhaps matches TRBD1 (6 bases). The germline gives CDR1 SGHRS, CDR2 YFSETQ. The CDR3 sequence is 14 residues long. V dropped 0 bases and J dropped 5 bases, with 10 bases sitting between them. CDR3 residues: CASSLAGGEDTQYF. The CDR3 DNA is TGCGCCAGCAGCTTGGCTGGGGGCGAAGATACGCAGTATTTT.

The rearrangement uses TRBV7-2 and TRBJ2-7; TRBD1 might be the D (5 bases). The CDR3 has 14 amino acids. Germline lookup yields CDR1 SGHTA and CDR2 FQGNSA. V dropped 2 bases and J dropped 2 bases, with 10 bases sitting between them. CDR3 sequence (DNA): TGTGCCAGCAGCTTACAGGGATACACCTACGAGCAGTACTTC. The encoded protein is CASSLQGYTYEQYF.

This chain uses TRBV7-9 with TRBJ2-1; 7 nucleotides match TRBD1. V shed 5 bases and J 4 bases; nucleotides not matched to a gene: 5. CDR1 SEHNR and CDR2 FQNEAQ come from the germline V gene (reference sequence). The CDR3 runs 14 residues. The CDR3: CASSRDSKYNEQFF. CDR3 in DNA: TGTGCCAGCAGCCGGGACAGCAAATACAATGAGCAGTTCTTC.

The chain recombines TRBV6-5 with TRBJ2-7; no definite D call. CDR1 and CDR2 from the germline V gene are MNHEY and SVGAGI. The CDR3 sequence is 11 residues long. The germline V and J ends were trimmed by 10 bases and 5 bases, with 12 bases remaining between them. The CDR3: CATTTLDEQYF. As DNA, the CDR3 is TGTGCCACCACGACACTCGACGAGCAGTACTTC.